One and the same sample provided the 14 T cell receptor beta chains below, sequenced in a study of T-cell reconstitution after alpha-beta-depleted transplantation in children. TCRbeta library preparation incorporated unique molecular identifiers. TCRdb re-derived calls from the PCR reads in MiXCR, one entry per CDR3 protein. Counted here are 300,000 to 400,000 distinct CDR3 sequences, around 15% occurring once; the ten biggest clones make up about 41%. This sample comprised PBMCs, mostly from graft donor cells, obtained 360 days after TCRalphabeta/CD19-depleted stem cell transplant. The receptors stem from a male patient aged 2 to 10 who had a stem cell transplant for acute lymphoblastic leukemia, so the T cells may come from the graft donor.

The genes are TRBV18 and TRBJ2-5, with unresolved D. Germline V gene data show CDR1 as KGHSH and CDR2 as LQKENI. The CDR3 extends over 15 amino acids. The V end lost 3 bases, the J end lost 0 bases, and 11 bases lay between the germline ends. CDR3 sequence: CASSPGSSYQETQYF. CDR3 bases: TGTGCCAGCTCACCCGGCAGCTCATACCAAGAGACCCAGTACTTC.

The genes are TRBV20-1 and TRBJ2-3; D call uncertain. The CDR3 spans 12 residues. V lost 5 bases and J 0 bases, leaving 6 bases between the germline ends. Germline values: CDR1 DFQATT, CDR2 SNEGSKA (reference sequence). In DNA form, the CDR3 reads TGCAGTGCTTTGGACAGCACAGATACGCAGTATTTT. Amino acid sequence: CSALDSTDTQYF.

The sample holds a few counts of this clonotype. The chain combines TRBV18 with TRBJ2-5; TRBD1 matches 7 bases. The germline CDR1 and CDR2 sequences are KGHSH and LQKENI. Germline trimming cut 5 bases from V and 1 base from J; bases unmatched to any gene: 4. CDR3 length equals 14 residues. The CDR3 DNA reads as TGTGCCAGCTCATTACAGGGGAGCCAAGAGACCCAGTACTTC. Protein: CASSLQGSQETQYF.

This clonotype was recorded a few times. Here the CDR3 reads CATSDTRTLLGQFF. The CDR3 region has the DNA TGTGCCACCAGTGATACCCGGACGCTTTTGGGGCAGTTCTTC. The J gene is TRBJ2-1, the V gene TRBV24-1; no clear D gene. CDR1 is KGHDR, CDR2 SFDVKD, per germline. The CDR3 length is 14 residues. Trimming cost V 3 bases and J 12 bases, with 17 bases left between them.

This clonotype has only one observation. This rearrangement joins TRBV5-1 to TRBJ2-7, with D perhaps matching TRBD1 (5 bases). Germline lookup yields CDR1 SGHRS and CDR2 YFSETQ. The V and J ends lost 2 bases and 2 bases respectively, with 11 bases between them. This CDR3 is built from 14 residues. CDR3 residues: CASSLARTPYEQYF. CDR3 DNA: TGCGCCAGCAGCTTAGCCAGGACACCCTACGAGCAGTACTTC.

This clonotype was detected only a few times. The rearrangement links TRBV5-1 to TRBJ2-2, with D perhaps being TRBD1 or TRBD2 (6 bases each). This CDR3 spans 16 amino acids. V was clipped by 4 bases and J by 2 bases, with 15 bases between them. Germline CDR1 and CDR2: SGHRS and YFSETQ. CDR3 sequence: CASSLMGGHNTGELFF. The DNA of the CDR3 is TGCGCCAGCAGCCTCATGGGGGGCCATAACACCGGGGAGCTGTTTTTT.

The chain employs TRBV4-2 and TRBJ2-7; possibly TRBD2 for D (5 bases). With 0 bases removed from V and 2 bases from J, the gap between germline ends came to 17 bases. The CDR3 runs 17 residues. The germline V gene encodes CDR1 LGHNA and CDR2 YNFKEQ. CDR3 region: CASSQDHGGRPTYEQYF. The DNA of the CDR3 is TGTGCCAGCAGCCAAGATCACGGCGGGCGTCCCACCTACGAGCAGTACTTC.

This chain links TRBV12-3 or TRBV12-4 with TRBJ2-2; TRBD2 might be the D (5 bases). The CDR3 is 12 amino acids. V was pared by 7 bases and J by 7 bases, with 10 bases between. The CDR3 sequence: CASTRAGGELFF. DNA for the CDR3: TGTGCCAGCACCCGGGCGGGCGGGGAGCTGTTTTTT.

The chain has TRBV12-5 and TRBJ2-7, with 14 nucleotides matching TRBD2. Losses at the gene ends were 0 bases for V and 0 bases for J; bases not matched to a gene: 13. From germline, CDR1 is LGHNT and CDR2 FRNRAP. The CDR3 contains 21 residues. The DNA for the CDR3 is TGTGCTAGTGGTTTGGTCCCAATTGGACTAGCGGGAGGACCGAGCTCCTACGAGCAGTACTTC. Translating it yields CASGLVPIGLAGGPSSYEQYF.

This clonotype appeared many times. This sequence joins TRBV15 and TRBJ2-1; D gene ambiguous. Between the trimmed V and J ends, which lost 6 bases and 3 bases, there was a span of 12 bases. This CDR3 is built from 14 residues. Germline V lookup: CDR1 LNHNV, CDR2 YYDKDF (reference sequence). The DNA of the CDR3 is TGTGCCACCAGAAGTAGACTGGACTACAATGAGCAGTTCTTC. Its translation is CATRSRLDYNEQFF.

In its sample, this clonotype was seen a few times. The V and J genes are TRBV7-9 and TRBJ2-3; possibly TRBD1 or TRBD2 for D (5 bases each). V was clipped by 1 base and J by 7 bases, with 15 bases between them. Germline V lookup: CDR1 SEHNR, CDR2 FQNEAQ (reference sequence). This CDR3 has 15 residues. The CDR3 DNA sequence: TGTGCCAGCAGCTTAGGGGGGACCCTCAGGAATACGCAGTATTTT. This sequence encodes CASSLGGTLRNTQYF.

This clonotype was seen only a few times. CDR3 loop: CSARLAGLYEQYF. CDR3 in DNA: TGCAGCGCGCGACTAGCGGGACTCTACGAGCAGTACTTC. The genes are TRBV29-1 and TRBJ2-7, with 11 bases lining up with TRBD2. CDR1 is SQVTM, CDR2 ANQGSEA, per germline. The CDR3 is 13 residues long. With 7 bases clipped from V and 3 bases from J, the junction kept 5 bases outside the gene matches.

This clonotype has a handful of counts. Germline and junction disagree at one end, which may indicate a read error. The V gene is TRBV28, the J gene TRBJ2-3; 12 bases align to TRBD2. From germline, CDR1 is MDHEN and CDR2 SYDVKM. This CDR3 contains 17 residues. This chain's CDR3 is CVSSLYPGLAGPDTQYF. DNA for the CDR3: TGTGTCAGCAGTTTATACCCCGGACTAGCGGGACCAGATACGCAGTATTTT.

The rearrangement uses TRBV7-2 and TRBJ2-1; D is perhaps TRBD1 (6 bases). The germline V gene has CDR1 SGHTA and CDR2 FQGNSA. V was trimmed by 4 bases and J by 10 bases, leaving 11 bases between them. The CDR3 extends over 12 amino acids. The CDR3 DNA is TGTGCCAGCAGCTCTTCCGGGACAGAGCAGTTCTTC. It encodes CASSSSGTEQFF. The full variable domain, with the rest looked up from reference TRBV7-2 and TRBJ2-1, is GAGVSQSPSNKVTEKGKDVELRCDPISGHTALYWYRQSLGQGLEFLIYFQGNSAPDKSGLPSDRFSAERTGGSVSTLTIQRTQQEDSAVYLCASSSSGTEQFFGPGTRLTVL.